This T cell receptor (beta chain) was found in a study of blood T cell repertoires in COVID-19. Overall study context: The United States, Italy and Spain were the sources of the acute and convalescent COVID-19 samples. The analysed material was cDNA or gDNA that came from T cells, B-cell-depleted T cells, or PBMCs.

Produced via immunoSEQ multiplex PCR; TCRdb's table is partial and in-frame only. The sample lists 130,000 or so clones, around 84% occurring once. The clonotype comes from a woman at least 80 years old with acute or convalescent COVID-19. The sample comprised peripheral blood.

The CDR3 DNA reads as TGTGCCAGCAGCTTATCGGGACAGGGGACCTACGAGCAGTACTTC. Its translation is CASSLSGQGTYEQYF. The chain joins TRBV11-3 to TRBJ2-7; 10 bases align to TRBD1. V shed 2 bases, J shed 2 bases, and the junction held 3 bases outside the gene matches. From germline, CDR1 is SGHNT and CDR2 YENEEA. The length of the CDR3 is 15 residues. Variable domain in full (rest from reference TRBV11-3 and TRBJ2-7): EAGVVQSPRYKIIEKKQPVAFWCNPISGHNTLYWYLQNLGQGPELLIRYENEEAVDDSQLPKDRFSAERLKGVDSTLKIQPAELGDSAVYLCASSLSGQGTYEQYFGPGTRLTVT.